This T cell receptor beta chain stems from a study of cytomegalovirus exposure and HLA in healthy donors (dated by TCRdb to the late 2010s). Turning to the overall study: An earlier analysis of several hundred of the donors reported approximately 270 Gb of sequence data and 117 million unique TCR beta sequences from 150 million to 200 million T cells. Every discovery cohort repertoire had been produced on one sequencing platform. Rather than drawing on any new phenotypic data, the later analysis identified candidate immune exposures from TCR beta sequences and the way those sequences occurred across donors. The T cell repertoires of around 670 subjects were profiled by immunosequencing and related to cytomegalovirus serostatus. Among the roughly 400 genotyped donors, approximately 82% belonged to the genetic ancestry cluster associated with self-reported Caucasian donors. Donor age, sex, ethnicity and CMV serostatus were compiled alongside the repertoire data. In addition to the first cohort of around 670 subjects, a separate validation cohort of approximately 110 different subjects was used. Typing coverage differed by locus: A, B, C, DRB1 and DQB1 were typed in about 629-640 donors, DQA1 in about 510, DPA1 in 600 to 610, and DPB1 in 472. An early release covering about 600 HLA-typed donors comprised around 300 gigabases of sequencing data and 85 million to 100 million unique TCR sequences. HLA typing covered class I and class II loci at four-digit resolution. An earlier analysis of some 500 of the donors applied high-throughput TCR beta sequencing to assess whether each TCR beta V gene segment acted as functional or pseudogenic. About 5 DR-DQ haplotypes were handled as single units for association and clustering, since linkage in the cohort was strong. The aim of the study was to test whether cataloging public T cell receptors could identify signatures of past pathogen exposure. Among several hundred genotyped donors of the cohort, an average of around 250,000 unique TCR beta nucleotide sequences was sequenced per donor, of which about 20% were non-productive. The study combined high-throughput TCR immunosequencing, statistical association of individual TCRs with disease status, and machine learning to predict cytomegalovirus infection status. A later analysis re-examined previously published TCR beta repertoires from just over 650 donors and added high-resolution HLA genotyping to investigate patterns of TCR occurrence. In a later genetic analysis, genome-wide SNP genotypes for about 65% of the 666 donors were used, and that subset was treated as a discovery cohort. Study-level results and caveats: Compared with equally common non-associated chains, HLA-associated TCR beta chains in a later analysis were more clonally expanded and had lower generation probabilities. A later genetic analysis associated a missense DCLRE1C variant with V-gene and J-gene trimming of TCR beta chains, and an independent cohort replicated the association. In the study, approximately 150 TCR beta chains were listed as associated with cytomegalovirus. In this cohort, only TCR beta chains were sequenced, and detectable features were limited by the absence of alpha or paired-chain data. Some IMGT-functional V segments, including TRBV6-2 and TRBV6-3, could not be distinguished by the 87-base-pair reads and were therefore excluded. In a later analysis, several top co-occurrence clusters were reported to appear linked to parvovirus B19, influenza, CMV and Epstein-Barr virus. Most CMV-associated TCR beta chains appeared to be HLA-restricted in a later analysis, and the HLA associations seemed to be driven largely by CMV exposure. Immune exposure information for the cohort was limited to CMV serostatus. A further reported finding was that TCR beta sequences accurately predicted the HLA-A and HLA-B alleles for most subjects in the first cohort. Because counts were too low, roughly 18 rarely observed V segments, including chromosome 9 orphons, were left out of the earlier analysis of 500 to 650 of the donors. Assigning TCR associations to individual alleles was difficult when HLA alleles, especially DR and DQ, strongly co-occurred. Correlated functional status among segregating V segments might reflect linkage disequilibrium, but an unknown experimental factor could not be ruled out. A few of the identified cytomegalovirus-associated TCR beta chains were confirmed in vitro to be specific for cytomegalovirus antigens. The authors suggested that the approach could potentially be extended to other disease states and immunological phenotypes. In a later analysis, TCR association rates were found to vary across HLA loci, with the most associated TCRs seen for DRB1 alleles and the fewest for HLA-C alleles. A later genetic analysis reported fewer N-insertions in productive TCRs among donors in an Asian-associated ancestry cluster than the roughly 640-donor mean. A cluster of highly shared sequence variants was judged likely to be a technical artifact of the sequencing pipeline. A later analysis associated 16,951 TCR beta sequences with specific HLA alleles at a false discovery rate of 0.05. The presence/absence analyses assumed that sequencing depth was roughly uniform across donors, and that assumption may not be true. While some public TCRs were present in many individuals, most TCR sequences turned up only very rarely across donors. In an earlier analysis of 587 of the donors, most TCR beta V segments appeared in productive rearrangements about 90% or about 30% of the time, broadly matching IMGT annotations. The classifier was reported to diagnose cytomegalovirus status with high specificity and sensitivity in both the original and validation cohorts. Because HLA typing was unavailable for some donors at each locus, only the typed subset was used in association tests.

The receptor library was made with the immunoSEQ multiplex PCR assay. For the multiplex PCR, a mixture combining 60 forward primers for TCR Vbeta segments and 13 reverse primers for TCR Jbeta segments was used. The CDR3 region of rearranged TCR beta genes was amplified from genomic DNA by a multiplex PCR assay. The amplified TCR beta libraries were sequenced on the Illumina HiSeq System as 87-base-pair reads. The paper's data handling went like this. In a later analysis, some 80 million unique TCR beta chains were counted across the roughly 670 repertoires, and approximately 9.9 million of these chains were shared by at least two donors. A nearest-neighbor algorithm error-corrected the raw reads and collapsed the reads into unique sequences, merging closely related sequences to remove PCR and sequencing errors. Alignment of CDR3 sequences to IMGT reference sequences was used to assign V, D and J gene segments. For a sequence to be retained, a match of at least six nucleotides to both a V gene segment and a J gene segment was required. A rearrangement counted as productive if the CDR3 had no stop codons and remained in frame with V and J, and every other rearrangement counted as non-productive. Following IMGT convention, CDR3 was defined as the stretch from the second conserved V-encoded cysteine to the conserved J-encoded phenylalanine. The earlier analysis of about 610 of the donors excluded sequences that lacked an unambiguous match to a single V gene segment. In an earlier analysis of approximately 560 of the donors, a V segment was called functional when productive rearrangements were above 56.7%, and segregating when the standard deviation between donors exceeded 5%. To diagnose cytomegalovirus status from the catalog of TCR beta chain sequences, a statistical classification framework was built. In a later analysis, TCR nucleotide sequences were compared against IMGT/GENE-DB human TR gene sequences so that V and J genes could be assigned. A later analysis assigned CDR3 sequences and most-parsimonious VDJ recombination scenarios with the TCRdist pipeline. In a later analysis, each TCR beta chain was defined by its CDR3 amino acid sequence together with its V-gene family, and reads without a unique V-gene family were excluded. As a way to deal with suspected cross-contamination and a sequencing artifact, a later analysis dropped approximately 590 nucleotide sequences that were highly shared and had low generation probability. For each public chain, a later analysis derived a clonal expansion index from normalized ranks of inferred template counts within each repertoire. Generation probabilities in a later analysis came from a VDJ recombination model fitted to out-of-frame rearrangements, and those results were checked against IGoR. A later analysis scored TCR-TCR, TCR-HLA and TCR-CMV co-occurrence with hypergeometric tests, applying a repertoire-size bias correction to TCR pairs. To estimate false discovery rates, a later analysis permuted the HLA or CMV assignments 20 times. In a later analysis, co-occurring TCRs were grouped with DBSCAN, and TCRdist sequence similarity was added when clustering was performed within HLA-allele-positive subsets. Repertoires with fewer than 30,000 or more than 120,000 public chains were left out of co-occurrence clustering, as were about 5 repertoires with anomalous nucleotide sharing. The clones in this table, taken by TCRdb from immuneACCESS, are in-frame only. Not every clone is retained; where verified, under half of the shortfall comes from an unresolved V gene, and the cause of the rest is unknown. D and trimming were read from the DNA, whereas the V and J calls and clone size are those reported in that table. Within this sample are approximately 110,000 clones, with roughly 76% of them counted one time only. The ten largest clones add up to roughly an eighth of the sample.

There are 14 amino acids in the CDR3, from cysteine to phenylalanine inclusive. Only the CDR3 DNA is retained, 42 bases long and in frame from the first base. The junction carries 14 bases between V and J, which are trimmed by 5 bases and 4 bases respectively. The CDR1 and CDR2 encoded by the germline V gene (reference sequence) are GTSNPN and SVGIG. As concerns this clone: Its antigen remains undetermined. No much larger clone is present one base from it, and per-base qualities are unavailable.

The cohort comprised some 730 healthy bone marrow donors. At the time of sampling, every cohort member was nominally healthy, though immune exposures that went unrecorded were likely present. The donor was CMV seropositive and was included in the group of 250 to 300 seropositive cohort members. Every donor gave a peripheral blood sample, and the peripheral blood mononuclear cells from that sample were used for TCR beta sequencing. Genomic DNA extraction from the blood cell samples was performed with the Qiagen DNeasy Blood Extraction Kit. The sequenced sample was PBMCs. The receptor comes from a woman between 55 and 75 years old in good health and CMV-seropositive. The chain was built from TRBV30 and TRBJ2-2; the D gene is possibly TRBD2, with 6 bases matching. DNA sequence: TGTGCCTGGTATCCGGGACTCCGCACCGGGGAGCTGTTTTTT. It translates as CAWYPGLRTGELFF.